The clone carrying this T cell receptor beta chain came up once. Its specificity is not known. The data derive from a study of cytomegalovirus exposure and HLA in healthy donors. Overall study results and limits: In an earlier analysis, in under 700 donors, most V segments appeared productive either ~87% or ~30% of the time. While the bulk of TCR sequences proved rare, some public TCRs turned up in many donors. Specific recognition of CMV antigens was confirmed in vitro for a few chains (all CMV-associated).

The CDR3 runs 16 residues. Per germline, CDR1 MNHEY and CDR2 SVGAGI. Trimming removed 3 bases from V and 3 bases from J; junction bases left unmatched: 7. Primers: 60 Vbeta forward and 13 Jbeta reverse. Per the original data handling: A later analysis tallied tens of millions of unique TCR beta chains, approximately 11 million of them shared. Sequenced by immunoSEQ multiplex PCR; TCRdb stores in-frame clones only, minus some. V and J calls and clone size come straight from that table; D and trimming were deduced from the DNA. Of 190,000 or so clones in the sample, roughly four fifths were seen once. What was sequenced was PBMCs. The genes are TRBV6-5 and TRBJ2-2; TRBD1 agrees at 7 bases. The TCR sequence derives from a man in his fifties or sixties in good health and CMV-seronegative. This chain's CDR3 is CASSYSDREYTGELFF. The CDR3 DNA reads TGTGCCAGCAGTTATTCCGACAGGGAGTACACCGGGGAGCTGTTTTTT.